This is a list of T cell receptor beta chains from one sample in a study of radiation and T cells in renal cell carcinoma. Profiling relied on immunoSEQ multiplex PCR, and the TCRdb table lists in-frame clones only, not all of them. The sample comprises about 130,000 clones, around four fifths of which are singletons, and 1.5% to 2% rests with the top ten. This specimen consisted of blood, obtained from a patient whose treatment included radiotherapy and nephrectomy. These TCRs come from an older woman with renal cell carcinoma. Both conserved end residues are part of each CDR3. Each record gives: V gene, J gene, D gene, clone size, CDR3 protein, CDR3 DNA. D genes are given only for firm matches. Part of the rows lack a size; the others show once, few, many or a class for expanded clones.

TRBV20-1	TRBJ2-5	-	-	CSAGDKETQYF	TGCAGTGCTGGGGACAAAGAGACCCAGTACTTC
TRBV7-3	TRBJ2-7	-	-	CASSLIPAVPYEQYF	TGTGCCAGCAGCTTAATTCCCGCGGTGCCCTACGAGCAGTACTTC
TRBV6-5	TRBJ2-7	-	-	CASSLAGGYEQYF	TGTGCCAGCAGTCTGGCCGGGGGATACGAGCAGTACTTC
TRBV6-5	TRBJ1-1	TRBD1	-	CASSLGAGGTEAFF	TGTGCCAGCAGTTTGGGGGCAGGGGGGACTGAAGCTTTCTTT
TRBV14	TRBJ1-2	-	-	CASSQDQGGGYTF	TGTGCCAGCAGCCAAGACCAGGGCGGTGGCTACACCTTC
TRBV5-6	TRBJ1-2	-	-	CASSPLERASGYTF	TGTGCCAGCAGCCCCCTAGAGAGGGCCAGTGGCTACACCTTC
TRBV2	TRBJ2-3	-	once	CASKEGADTQYF	TGTGCCAGCAAAGAGGGGGCAGATACGCAGTATTTT
TRBV7-2	TRBJ2-7	TRBD2	-	CASSLAVSGSHEQYF	TGTGCCAGCAGCTTAGCGGTTAGCGGGTCCCACGAGCAGTACTTC
TRBV6-5	TRBJ1-2	TRBD1	-	CASWDSYYGYTF	TGTGCCAGCTGGGACAGCTACTATGGCTACACCTTC
TRBV27	TRBJ1-2	-	once	CASRAIGVVGRGYGYTF	TGTGCCAGCAGAGCAATCGGGGTTGTCGGCCGCGGCTATGGCTACACCTTC
TRBV6-6	TRBJ1-2	TRBD1	-	CASRERDSTPYGYTF	TGTGCCAGCAGGGAACGGGACAGCACTCCCTATGGCTACACCTTC
TRBV6-5	TRBJ1-2	TRBD1	-	CASSYGGQDYGYTF	TGTGCCAGCAGTTACGGTGGACAGGACTATGGCTACACCTTC
TRBV28	TRBJ2-7	-	-	CASSPGTYDYEQYF	TGTGCCAGCAGTCCCGGGACGTACGACTACGAGCAGTACTTC
TRBV5-1	TRBJ2-2	-	-	CASSLRTDANTGELFF	TGCGCCAGCAGCTTGAGGACCGACGCGAACACCGGGGAGCTGTTTTTT
TRBV27	TRBJ2-5	TRBD1	-	CASSLSQGAWETQYF	TGTGCCAGCAGTTTATCTCAGGGGGCCTGGGAGACCCAGTACTTC
TRBV7-2	TRBJ1-1	-	-	CASSLWGTVSTEAFF	TGTGCCAGCAGCCTTTGGGGGACGGTTTCGACTGAAGCTTTCTTT
TRBV20-1	TRBJ2-3	-	few	CSAGGAAQYF	TGCAGTGCGGGGGGTGCCGCGCAGTATTTT
TRBV5-6	TRBJ1-1	TRBD1	-	CASSRNRGNTEAFF	TGTGCCAGCAGCAGAAACAGGGGGAACACTGAAGCTTTCTTT